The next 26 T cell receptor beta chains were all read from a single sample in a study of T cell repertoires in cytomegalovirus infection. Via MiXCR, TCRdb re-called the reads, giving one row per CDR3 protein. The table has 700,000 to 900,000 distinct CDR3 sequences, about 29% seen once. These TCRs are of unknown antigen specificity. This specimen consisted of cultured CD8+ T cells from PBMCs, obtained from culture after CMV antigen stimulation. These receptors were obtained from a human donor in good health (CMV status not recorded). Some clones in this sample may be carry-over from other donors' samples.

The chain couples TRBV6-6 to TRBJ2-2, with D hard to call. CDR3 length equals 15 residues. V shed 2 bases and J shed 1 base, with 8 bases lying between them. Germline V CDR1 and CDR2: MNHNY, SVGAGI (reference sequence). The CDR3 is CASSYLAQNTGELFF. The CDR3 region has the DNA TGTGCCAGCAGTTACCTGGCTCAGAACACCGGGGAGCTGTTTTTT.

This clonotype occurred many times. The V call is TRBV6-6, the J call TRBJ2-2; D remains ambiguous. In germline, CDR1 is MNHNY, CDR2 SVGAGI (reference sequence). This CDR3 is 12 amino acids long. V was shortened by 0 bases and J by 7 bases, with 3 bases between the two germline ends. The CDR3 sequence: CASSYSGGELFF. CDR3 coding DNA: TGTGCCAGCAGTTACTCGGGCGGGGAGCTGTTTTTT.

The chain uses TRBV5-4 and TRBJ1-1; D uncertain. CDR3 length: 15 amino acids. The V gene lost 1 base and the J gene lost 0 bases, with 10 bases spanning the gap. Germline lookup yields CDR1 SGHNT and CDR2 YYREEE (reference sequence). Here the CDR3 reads CASSLNVRMNTEAFF. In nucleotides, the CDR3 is TGTGCCAGCAGCTTGAACGTCAGAATGAACACTGAAGCTTTCTTT.

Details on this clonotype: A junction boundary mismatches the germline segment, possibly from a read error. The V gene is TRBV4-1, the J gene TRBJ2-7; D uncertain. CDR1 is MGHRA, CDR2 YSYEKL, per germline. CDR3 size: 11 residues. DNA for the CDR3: TGTGCCACCGGGCACTCCTACGAGCAGTACTTC. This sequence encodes CATGHSYEQYF.

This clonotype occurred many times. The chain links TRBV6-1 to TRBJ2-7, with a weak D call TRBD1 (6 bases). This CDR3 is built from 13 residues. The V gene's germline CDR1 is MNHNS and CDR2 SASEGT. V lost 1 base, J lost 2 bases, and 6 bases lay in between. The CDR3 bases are TGTGCCAGCAGTGAAGGGGGGCCCTACGAGCAGTACGTC. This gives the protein CASSEGGPYEQYV.

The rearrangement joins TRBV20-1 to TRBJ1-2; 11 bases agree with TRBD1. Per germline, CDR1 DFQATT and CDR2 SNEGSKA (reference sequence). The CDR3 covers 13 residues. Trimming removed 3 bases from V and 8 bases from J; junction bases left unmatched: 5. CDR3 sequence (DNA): TGCAGTGCTAGGAGGACAGGGGGCCGAGGCTACACCTTC. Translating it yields CSARRTGGRGYTF.

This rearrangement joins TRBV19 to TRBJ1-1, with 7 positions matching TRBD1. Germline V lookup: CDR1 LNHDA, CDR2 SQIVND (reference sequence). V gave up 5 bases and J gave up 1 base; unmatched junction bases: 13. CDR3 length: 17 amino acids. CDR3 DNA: TGTGCCAGTAGTCCTGAGGACAGGACATTTGAGAACACTGAAGCTTTCTTT. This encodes CASSPEDRTFENTEAFF.

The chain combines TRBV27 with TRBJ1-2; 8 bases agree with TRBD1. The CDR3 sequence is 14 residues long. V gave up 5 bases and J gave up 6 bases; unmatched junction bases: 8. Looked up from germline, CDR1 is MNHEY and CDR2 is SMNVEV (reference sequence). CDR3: CASSGQGNWDGYTF. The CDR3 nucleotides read TGTGCCAGCAGTGGACAGGGTAATTGGGATGGCTACACCTTC.

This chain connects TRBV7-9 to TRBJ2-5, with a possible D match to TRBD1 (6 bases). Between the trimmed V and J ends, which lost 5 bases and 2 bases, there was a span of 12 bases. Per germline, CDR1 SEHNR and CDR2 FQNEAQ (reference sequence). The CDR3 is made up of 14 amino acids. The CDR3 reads CASSPGGQQETQYF. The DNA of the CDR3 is TGTGCCAGCAGCCCAGGCGGACAGCAAGAGACCCAGTACTTC.

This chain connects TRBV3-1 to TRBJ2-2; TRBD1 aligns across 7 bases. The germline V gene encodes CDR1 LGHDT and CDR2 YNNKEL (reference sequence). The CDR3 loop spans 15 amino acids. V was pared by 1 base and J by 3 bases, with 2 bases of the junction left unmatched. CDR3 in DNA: TGTGCCAGCAGCCAAGGGGACAGCTACACCGGGGAGCTGTTTTTT. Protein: CASSQGDSYTGELFF. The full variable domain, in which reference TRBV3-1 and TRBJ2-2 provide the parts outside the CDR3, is DTAVSQTPKYLVTQMGNDKSIKCEQNLGHDTMYWYKQDSKKFLKIMFSYNNKELIINETVPNRFSPKSPDKAHLNLHINSLELGDSAVYFCASSQGDSYTGELFFGEGSRLTVL.

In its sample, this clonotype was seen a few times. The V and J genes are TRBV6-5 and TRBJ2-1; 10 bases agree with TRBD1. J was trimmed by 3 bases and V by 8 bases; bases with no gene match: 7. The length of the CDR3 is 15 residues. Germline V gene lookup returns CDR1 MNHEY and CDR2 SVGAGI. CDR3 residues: CASGGRDRGYNEQFF. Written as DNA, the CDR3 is TGTGCCAGCGGAGGCCGGGACAGGGGCTACAATGAGCAGTTCTTC.

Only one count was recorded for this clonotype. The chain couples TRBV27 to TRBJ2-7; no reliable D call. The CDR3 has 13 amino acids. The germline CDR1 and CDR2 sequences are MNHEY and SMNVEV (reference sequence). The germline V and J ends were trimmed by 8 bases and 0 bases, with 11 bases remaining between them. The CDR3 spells CASGDKRSYEQYF. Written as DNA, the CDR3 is TGTGCCAGCGGGGATAAGCGCTCCTACGAGCAGTACTTC.

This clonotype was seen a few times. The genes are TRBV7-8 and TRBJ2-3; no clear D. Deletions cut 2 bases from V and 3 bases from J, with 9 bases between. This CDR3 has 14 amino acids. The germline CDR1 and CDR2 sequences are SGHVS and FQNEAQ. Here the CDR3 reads CASSLSQSTDTQYF. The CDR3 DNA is TGTGCCAGCAGCTTAAGTCAATCGACAGATACGCAGTATTTT. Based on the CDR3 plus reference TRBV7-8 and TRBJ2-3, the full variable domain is GAGVSQSPRYKVAKRGQDVALRCDPISGHVSLFWYQQALGQGPEFLTYFQNEAQLDKSGLPSDRFFAERPEGSVSTLKIQRTQQEDSAVYLCASSLSQSTDTQYFGPGTRLTVL.

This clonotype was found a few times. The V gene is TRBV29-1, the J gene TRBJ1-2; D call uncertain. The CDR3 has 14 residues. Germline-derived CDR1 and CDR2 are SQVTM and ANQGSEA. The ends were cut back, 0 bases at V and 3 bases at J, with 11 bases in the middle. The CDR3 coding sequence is TGCAGCGTTGAAGAAAAGCGGAAACACTATGGCTACACCTTC. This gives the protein CSVEEKRKHYGYTF.

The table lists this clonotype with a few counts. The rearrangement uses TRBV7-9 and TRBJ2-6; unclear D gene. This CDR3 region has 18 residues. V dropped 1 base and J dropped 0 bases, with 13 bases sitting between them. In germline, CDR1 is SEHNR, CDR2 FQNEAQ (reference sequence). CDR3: CASSLGGDNLSGANVLTF. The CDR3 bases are TGTGCCAGCAGCTTAGGTGGAGACAACCTCTCTGGGGCCAACGTCCTGACTTTC.

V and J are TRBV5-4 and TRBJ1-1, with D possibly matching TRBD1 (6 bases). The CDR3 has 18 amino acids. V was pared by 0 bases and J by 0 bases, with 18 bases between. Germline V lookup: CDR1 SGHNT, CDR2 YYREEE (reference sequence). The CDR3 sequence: CASSLAGVGGALNTEAFF. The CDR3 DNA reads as TGTGCCAGCAGCTTGGCCGGCGTTGGGGGGGCCCTGAACACTGAAGCTTTCTTT.

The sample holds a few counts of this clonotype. CDR3 loop: CASSSHRLGTGSDGYTF. The CDR3 nucleotides are TGTGCCAGTTCTTCGCACCGATTGGGGACAGGGTCCGATGGCTACACCTTC. This sequence joins TRBV25-1 and TRBJ1-2, with 9 bases aligning to TRBD1. J gave up 6 bases and V 9 bases, and 20 bases lay outside the gene matches. CDR3 size: 17 residues. The germline V gene has CDR1 MGHDK and CDR2 SYGVNS.

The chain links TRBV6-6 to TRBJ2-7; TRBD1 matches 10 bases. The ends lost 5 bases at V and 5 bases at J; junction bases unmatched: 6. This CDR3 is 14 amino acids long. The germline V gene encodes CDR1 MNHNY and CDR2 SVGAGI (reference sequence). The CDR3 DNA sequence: TGTGCCAGCAGTCGCGACAGGGGGCGGGACGAGCAGTACTTC. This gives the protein CASSRDRGRDEQYF.

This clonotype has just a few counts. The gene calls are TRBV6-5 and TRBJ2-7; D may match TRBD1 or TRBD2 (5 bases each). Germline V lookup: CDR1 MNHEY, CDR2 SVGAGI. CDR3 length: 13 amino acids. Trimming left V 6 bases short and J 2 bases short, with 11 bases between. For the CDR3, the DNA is TGTGCCAGCAGCCCGGGGCAGCCCTACGAGCAGTACGTC. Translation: CASSPGQPYEQYV.

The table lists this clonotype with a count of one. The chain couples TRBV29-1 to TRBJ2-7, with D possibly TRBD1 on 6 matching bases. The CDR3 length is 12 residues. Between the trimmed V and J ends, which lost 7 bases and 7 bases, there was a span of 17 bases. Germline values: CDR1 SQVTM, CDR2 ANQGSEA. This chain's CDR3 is CSARGLWGEQYF. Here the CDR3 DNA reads TGCAGCGCCAGGGGCTTGTGGGGAGAGCAGTACTTC.

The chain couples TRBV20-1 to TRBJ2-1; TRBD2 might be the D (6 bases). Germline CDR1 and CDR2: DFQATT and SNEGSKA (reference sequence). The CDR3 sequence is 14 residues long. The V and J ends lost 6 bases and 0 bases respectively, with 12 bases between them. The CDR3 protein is CSAPRGYSYNEQFF. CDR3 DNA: TGCAGTGCCCCCCGGGGGTACTCCTACAATGAGCAGTTCTTC.

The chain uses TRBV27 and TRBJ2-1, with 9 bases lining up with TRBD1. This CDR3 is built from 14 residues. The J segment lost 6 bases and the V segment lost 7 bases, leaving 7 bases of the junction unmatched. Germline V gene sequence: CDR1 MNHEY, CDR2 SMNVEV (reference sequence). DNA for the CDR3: TGTGCCAGCACTGGGACAGGGAGAGGCAATGAGCAGTTCTTC. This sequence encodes CASTGTGRGNEQFF.

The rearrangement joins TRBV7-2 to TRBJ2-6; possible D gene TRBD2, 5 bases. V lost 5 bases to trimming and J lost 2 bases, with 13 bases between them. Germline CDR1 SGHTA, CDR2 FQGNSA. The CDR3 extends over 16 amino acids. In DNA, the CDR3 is TGTGCCAGCAGCCCCAGCCGGGGAACTGGGGCCAACGTCCTGACTTTC. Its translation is CASSPSRGTGANVLTF.

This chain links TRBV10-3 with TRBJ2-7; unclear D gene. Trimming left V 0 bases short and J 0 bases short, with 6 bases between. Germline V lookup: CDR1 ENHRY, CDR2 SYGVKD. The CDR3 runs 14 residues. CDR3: CAISESGNSYEQYF. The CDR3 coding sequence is TGTGCCATCAGTGAGTCTGGCAACTCCTACGAGCAGTACTTC.

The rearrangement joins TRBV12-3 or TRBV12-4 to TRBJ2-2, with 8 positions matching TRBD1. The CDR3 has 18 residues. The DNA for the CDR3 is TGTGCTCTGCAAGCGAAATCGCTGACAGGGGTAAACACCGGGGAGCTGTTTTTT. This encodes CALQAKSLTGVNTGELFF.

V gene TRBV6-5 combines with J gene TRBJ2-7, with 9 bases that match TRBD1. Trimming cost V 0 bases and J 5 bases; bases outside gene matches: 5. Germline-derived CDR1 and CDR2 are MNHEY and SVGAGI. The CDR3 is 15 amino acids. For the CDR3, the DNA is TGTGCCAGCAGTTACTCGGGACAGGGCTACGACGAGCAGTACTTC. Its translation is CASSYSGQGYDEQYF.